The clone carrying this TCR beta chain was seen just once. Its target is not known. Libraries were prepared by immunoSEQ multiplex PCR; TCRdb keeps only in-frame clonotypes and omits some of them. The table lists about 180,000 clones, 70% to 90% of them singletons, with around 1.6% in the top ten. This record belongs to a study of T cell responses to AZD1222 COVID-19 vaccine. The CDR3 is made up of 12 amino acids. Germline V gives CDR1 ENHRY, CDR2 SYGVKD. V lost 6 bases and J lost 8, with 11 bases in between. Study-wide points: Vaccine-associated CD4 TCRs ranged over spike, dominating at 160-218 and 743-854.

This TCR derives from an adult in good health. This chain connects TRBV10-3 to TRBJ2-1; the D gene is possibly TRBD1 (5 bases). This material consisted of peripheral blood, taken on day 0 of AZD1222 vaccination. Here the CDR3 reads CAISGREDEQFF. CDR3 DNA: TGTGCCATCAGCGGCAGGGAAGATGAGCAGTTCTTC.